The 18 T cell receptor beta chains below come from one sample, sequenced in a study of blood T cell repertoires in COVID-19. Clones were sequenced by immunoSEQ multiplex PCR, and TCRdb holds only the in-frame ones, with some missing. The data show 200,000 to 300,000 clones, about 87% seen once. Input material: peripheral blood. All receptors come from a woman in her sixties or seventies with COVID-19, enrolled during active disease.

The chain carries TRBV10-3 and TRBJ1-2; the D gene is possibly TRBD1 (6 bases). The CDR3 loop spans 15 amino acids. Deletions cut 2 bases from V and 0 bases from J, with 10 bases between. The germline V gene has CDR1 ENHRY and CDR2 SYGVKD. DNA for the CDR3: TGTGCCATCAGTGAGAACAGGGCAACTAACTATGGCTACACCTTC. Its translation: CAISENRATNYGYTF.

The chain carries TRBV30 and TRBJ1-2; no firm D call. CDR3 length: 12 amino acids. CDR1 GTSNPN and CDR2 SVGIG come from the germline V gene (reference sequence). V was shortened by 2 bases and J by 7 bases, with 11 bases between the two germline ends. The CDR3 region has the DNA TGTGCCTGGAGTCACGCAGTTTTTGGCTACACCTTC. Its translation: CAWSHAVFGYTF.

In its sample, this clone was seen once. The chain is built from TRBV5-6 and TRBJ2-1; unclear D gene. The V gene's germline CDR1 is SGHDT and CDR2 YYEEEE. V gave up 0 bases and J gave up 1 base, with 8 bases separating them. CDR3 size: 15 residues. As DNA, the CDR3 is TGTGCCAGCAGCTTGGTGAGCGTGTCCTACAATGAGCAGTTCTTC. Protein: CASSLVSVSYNEQFF.

CDR3 region: CASSLDRTGDMNTEAFF. The DNA of the CDR3 is TGCGCCAGCAGCTTGGACCGGACAGGGGATATGAACACTGAAGCTTTCTTT. The genes are TRBV5-1 and TRBJ1-1; 9 bases agree with TRBD1. The CDR3 contains 17 residues. The germline gives CDR1 SGHRS, CDR2 YFSETQ. V was clipped by 0 bases and J by 0 bases; unmatched bases: 6.

This chain connects TRBV30 to TRBJ2-3, with 8 bases identical to TRBD2. From germline, CDR1 is GTSNPN and CDR2 SVGIG (reference sequence). The CDR3 length is 15 residues. The V gene end was trimmed by 3 bases and the J gene end by 2 bases; junction bases not matched to a gene: 7. The CDR3 region is CAWRSGTSPTDTQYF. CDR3 bases: TGTGCCTGGAGGTCGGGGACTAGTCCCACAGATACGCAGTATTTT.

The chain couples TRBV27 to TRBJ2-1; the match to TRBD2 covers 7 bases. V was pared by 7 bases and J by 0 bases, with 9 bases of the junction left unmatched. CDR1 is MNHEY, CDR2 SMNVEV, per germline (reference sequence). The CDR3 has 16 amino acids. The CDR3 nucleotides read TGTGCCAGCACCCGTCAAGCGGGGATCTCCTACAATGAGCAGTTCTTC. This sequence encodes CASTRQAGISYNEQFF.

The chain carries TRBV27 and TRBJ1-1; D not resolved. This CDR3 comprises 13 residues. In germline, CDR1 is MNHEY, CDR2 SMNVEV (reference sequence). V was cut by 5 bases and J by 1 base, with 8 bases left in between. The CDR3 region has the DNA TGTGCCAGCAGTGTACTTGAGAACACTGAAGCTTTCTTT. Translation gives CASSVLENTEAFF.

This clone showed up just a few times. The chain joins TRBV27 to TRBJ2-7; 10 bases map to TRBD1. There are 14 residues in the CDR3. Germline CDR1 MNHEY, CDR2 SMNVEV (reference sequence). V lost 5 bases, J lost 3 bases, and 4 bases stayed unmatched. CDR3: CASSRRDRGYEQYF. The CDR3 DNA follows: TGTGCCAGCAGTCGCCGGGACAGGGGCTACGAGCAGTACTTC.

As for this clone: The conserved phenylalanine or tryptophan normally closing the CDR3 is absent here, so this likely arose from a read error. It is unclear where the CDR3 begins or ends on the DNA, so no DNA is shown, and the CDR3 is as TCRdb lists it. The CDR3 is CASSLGPTSLAI. The chain carries TRBV12-3 or TRBV12-4 and TRBJ2-7; TRBD2 is the table's D call, not checked against the DNA. The CDR3 is 12 amino acids in total, end residues counted.

The V call is TRBV7-6, the J call TRBJ1-5, with 8 bases identical to TRBD1. This CDR3 region has 15 residues. Germline CDR1 and CDR2: SGHVS and FNYEAQ. V lost 6 bases to trimming and J lost 3 bases; unmatched junction nucleotides: 7. The CDR3 spells CASSPGGWNNQPQHF. The DNA of the CDR3 is TGTGCCAGCAGTCCAGGGGGCTGGAACAATCAGCCCCAGCATTTT.

This clone was seen a few times. The rearrangement uses TRBV6-5 and TRBJ2-5, with 13 nucleotides matching TRBD2. CDR3 size: 15 residues. In germline, CDR1 is MNHEY, CDR2 SVGAGI. V shed 6 bases and J 4 bases; nucleotides not matched to a gene: 5. The CDR3 sequence: CASRPRTSGRETQYF. Written as DNA, the CDR3 is TGTGCCAGCAGACCCCGGACTAGCGGGAGAGAGACCCAGTACTTC.

This chain uses TRBV9 with TRBJ2-1; no clear D. The CDR3 spans 12 residues. Trimming cost V 0 bases and J 5 bases, with 3 bases left between them. CDR1 is SGDLS, CDR2 YYNGEE, per germline. The CDR3 loop is CASSVADNEQFF. CDR3 DNA sequence: TGTGCCAGCAGCGTAGCGGACAATGAGCAGTTCTTC.

The gene calls are TRBV27 and TRBJ1-1, with D perhaps TRBD1 (5 bases). The V and J ends lost 8 bases and 6 bases respectively, with 19 bases between them. The V gene's germline CDR1 is MNHEY and CDR2 SMNVEV (reference sequence). This CDR3 spans 14 amino acids. The CDR3 nucleotides read TGTGCCAGCTCGAAGCGAGGGGAGGTCGCTGAAGCTTTCTTT. Its translation: CASSKRGEVAEAFF.

This clone appeared once. The J gene is TRBJ1-2, the V gene TRBV7-8, with 9 bases that match TRBD1. With V trimmed by 1 base and J by 4 bases, 13 bases remained unmatched. The CDR3 extends over 18 amino acids. Germline lookup yields CDR1 SGHVS and CDR2 FQNEAQ. CDR3 coding DNA: TGTGCCAGCAGCTTAGTAAAGGGACAGGGAGTCGTAAGCTATGGCTACACCTTC. Amino acids: CASSLVKGQGVVSYGYTF.

This chain joins TRBV9 and TRBJ2-3; 9 nucleotides agree with TRBD2. This CDR3 is built from 15 residues. The V gene end was trimmed by 1 base and the J gene end by 5 bases; junction bases not matched to a gene: 5. From germline, CDR1 is SGDLS and CDR2 YYNGEE. Here the CDR3 reads CASSVPLAGIDTQYF. CDR3 nucleotide sequence: TGTGCCAGCAGCGTACCCCTAGCGGGGATAGATACGCAGTATTTT.

The genes are TRBV3-1 (or the pseudogene TRBV3-2) and TRBJ2-1; possible D gene TRBD2, 6 bases. V lost 3 bases and J 0 bases, leaving 12 bases between the germline ends. The CDR3 has 16 residues. The germline gives CDR1 LGHDT, CDR2 YNNKEL (reference sequence). The CDR3 spells CASSQDGGNSYNEQFF. DNA of the CDR3: TGTGCCAGCAGCCAGGACGGGGGTAACTCCTACAATGAGCAGTTCTTC.

The chain has TRBV24-1 and TRBJ2-2; 7 bases match TRBD2. The length of the CDR3 is 17 residues. V was clipped by 3 bases and J by 3 bases; unmatched bases: 9. Germline V gene sequence: CDR1 KGHDR, CDR2 SFDVKD. DNA of the CDR3: TGTGCCACCAGTGATCCCCGGGGTAGCGGGTACACCGGGGAGCTGTTTTTT. Translation: CATSDPRGSGYTGELFF.

The chain employs TRBV7-2 and TRBJ1-1; D call uncertain. This CDR3 spans 12 amino acids. V was pared by 3 bases and J by 1 base, with 3 bases between. Germline V gives CDR1 SGHTA, CDR2 FQGNSA. Here the CDR3 reads CASSFGNTEAFF. The CDR3 DNA reads as TGTGCCAGCAGCTTCGGGAACACTGAAGCTTTCTTT.